Shown below are 29 T cell receptor beta chains from a single sample sequenced in a study of tissue T cells after allogeneic stem cell transplantation. The time point was: mouse harvest day 7 after allogeneic transplant. Mouse grafts combined 10^7 T-cell-depleted bone marrow cells with 10^6 splenic CD5+ T cells. Measured with immunoSEQ multiplex PCR; TCRdb has only the in-frame clones, and not every one. The sample lists 4,000 to 5,000 clones; 55% to 70% were seen once. The material sequenced was spleen. The receptors stem from a female BALB/c mouse given C57BL/6 T cells with graft-versus-host disease after an allogeneic hematopoietic cell transplant.

This clone was found a few times. Genes and germline come from the mouse. The read gets to within 1 residue of the CDR3 end, and the germline J gene fills in the rest. V and J are TRBV26 and TRBJ1-4; 12 bases line up with TRBD1. Germline V gene lookup returns CDR1 KGHPV and CDR2 FQNQEV (reference sequence). V shed 4 bases, J shed 7 bases, and the junction held 4 bases outside the gene matches. The CDR3 covers 15 residues. CDR3: CASSPGTGGVERLFF. The CDR3 DNA, read in part, is TGTGCCAGCAGTCCCGGGACAGGGGGCGTCGAAAGATTATTT.

To note about this clone: The gene symbols are mouse symbols. The read finishes 1 residue shy of the CDR3 end, and the germline J gene is used to complete it. This chain uses TRBV31 with TRBJ2-2, with a weak D call TRBD1 (5 bases). This CDR3 has 14 amino acids. The V gene's germline CDR1 is GKSSPN and CDR2 SITVG. V was cut by 0 bases and J by 2 bases, with 7 bases left in between. CDR3 DNA, as far as it was read: TGTGCCTGGAGTCTAGGGGATAACACCGGGCAGCTCTAC. It codes for CAWSLGDNTGQLY. The whole CDR3 reads CAWSLGDNTGQLYF.

This clone was counted only a few times. Gene names follow the mouse nomenclature. The CDR3 end is not reached by the read, which stops 1 residue before it; the germline J gene fills it in. Other nucleotide sequences in the sample specify the same CDR3. The rearrangement uses TRBV12-1 and TRBJ2-1; 8 bases align to TRBD2. Trimming at V came to 0 bases and at J to 7 bases, leaving 4 bases not matched to a gene. Germline loops: CDR1 SGHSN, CDR2 HYEKVE. The CDR3 is 14 residues long. This CDR3 is CASSLGGAGAEQFF. The covered CDR3 bases are TGTGCCAGCTCTCTCGGGGGGGCTGGGGCTGAGCAGTTC.

As concerns this clone: The gene symbols are mouse symbols. The read finishes 1 residue shy of the CDR3 end, and the germline J gene is used to complete it. The rearrangement links TRBV26 to TRBJ1-4; no firm D call. V gave up 4 bases and J gave up 0 bases, with 9 bases separating them. The length of the CDR3 is 15 residues. Germline lookup yields CDR1 KGHPV and CDR2 FQNQEV (reference sequence). The CDR3 loop is CASSRASLSNERLFF. Partial CDR3 DNA: TGTGCCAGCAGTCGGGCATCCCTTTCCAACGAAAGATTATTT.

A note on this clone: The germline and genes are mouse ones. Sequencing ends 1 residue short of the CDR3 end; the germline J gene provides the rest. The V call is TRBV26, the J call TRBJ1-2; D is unclear. Germline V lookup: CDR1 KGHPV, CDR2 FQNQEV (reference sequence). This CDR3 region has 12 residues. Trimming removed 4 bases from V and 0 bases from J, with 3 bases in between. The CDR3 region is CASSRANSDYTF. The sequenced part of the CDR3 DNA is TGTGCCAGCAGTCGAGCAAACTCCGACTACACC. The variable domain in full, with the rest retrieved from reference TRBV26 and TRBJ1-2, is NSKVIQTPRYLVKGQGQKAKMRCIPEKGHPVVFWYQQNKNNEFKFLINFQNQEVLQQIDMTEKRFSAECPSNSPCSLEIQSSEAGDSALYLCASSRANSDYTFGSGTRLLVI.

In regard to this clone: The gene names here belong to mouse. The read comes to an end 1 residue before the CDR3 does, leaving the germline J gene to fill in the end. The chain joins TRBV4 to TRBJ2-5; 12 bases fit TRBD2. The CDR3 spans 15 residues. Germline V gene sequence: CDR1 LGHDT, CDR2 YNNKQL (reference sequence). After removal of 4 bases from V and 4 bases from J, the junction contained 3 bases not matched to a gene. The part of the CDR3 DNA that was read is TGTGCCAGCAGCTCCCGGGACTGGGGGGAAGACACCCAGTAC. Translating it yields CASSSRDWGEDTQY. The full CDR3 is CASSSRDWGEDTQYF.

This clone occurred once. All gene names here are mouse names. The missing CDR3 end, 1 residue past where the read stops, is filled in from the germline J gene. This chain links TRBV26 with TRBJ2-7; tentative D call: TRBD2 (5 bases). From germline, CDR1 is KGHPV and CDR2 FQNQEV (reference sequence). V was clipped by 6 bases and J by 3 bases, with 9 bases between them. There are 12 residues in the CDR3. CDR3 bases read: TGTGCCAGCAGCCGTGGGGTCTATGAACAGTAC. Encoded protein: CASSRGVYEQY. The entire CDR3 is CASSRGVYEQYF.

About this clone itself: Gene labels here are mouse ones. Read coverage stops 1 residue before the CDR3 terminus; the germline J gene supplies the remainder. The V and J genes are TRBV3 and TRBJ2-3; tentative D call: TRBD2 (6 bases). The CDR3 is made up of 15 amino acids. V lost 4 bases and J lost 0, with 11 bases in between. Germline V lookup: CDR1 SNHLY, CDR2 FYNGKV (reference sequence). The CDR3 reads CASSSRLASAETLYF. Incomplete CDR3 DNA: TGTGCCAGCAGCTCCCGACTGGCTAGTGCAGAAACGCTGTAT.

As concerns this clone: Genes and germline come from the mouse. The sequence runs out 1 residue before the end of the CDR3; the remainder is reconstructed from the germline J gene. The genes are TRBV26 and TRBJ1-3; D possibly corresponds to TRBD1 (6 bases). Germline V gene data show CDR1 as KGHPV and CDR2 as FQNQEV (reference sequence). The CDR3 is made up of 14 amino acids. Trimming cost V 4 bases and J 4 bases, with 11 bases left between them. The CDR3 loop is CASSPGARGNTLYF. The DNA read from the CDR3 is TGTGCCAGCAGTCCGGGGGCGAGAGGAAATACGCTCTAT. The whole variable domain, filled in from reference TRBV26 and TRBJ1-3, reads NSKVIQTPRYLVKGQGQKAKMRCIPEKGHPVVFWYQQNKNNEFKFLINFQNQEVLQQIDMTEKRFSAECPSNSPCSLEIQSSEAGDSALYLCASSPGARGNTLYFGEGSRLIVV.

Worth noting for this clone: The genes are named according to mouse. The read falls 1 residue short of the CDR3 end, and the missing part is taken from the germline J gene. The V and J genes are TRBV5 and TRBJ2-4; weak D call: TRBD1 (5 bases). Germline lookup yields CDR1 LGHNA and CDR2 YNLKQL (reference sequence). This CDR3 region has 13 residues. Trimming left V 0 bases short and J 5 bases short, with 6 bases between. The covered CDR3 bases are TGTGCCAGCAGCCAAGATGACAGAAACACCTTGTAC. Amino acids: CASSQDDRNTLY. The CDR3 in its entirety is CASSQDDRNTLYF.

Regarding this clone: The gene names here belong to mouse. The missing CDR3 end, 1 residue past where the read stops, is filled in from the germline J gene. V usage is TRBV13-2 and J usage is TRBJ2-3, with D tentatively TRBD2 (7 bases). The V end lost 0 bases, the J end lost 0 bases, and 8 bases lay between the germline ends. This CDR3 spans 15 amino acids. The germline V gene encodes CDR1 NNHNN and CDR2 SYGAGS (reference sequence). The sequenced part of the CDR3 DNA is TGTGCCAGCGGTGATGGGGGGGCTAGTGCAGAAACGCTGTAT. Translated, it gives CASGDGGASAETLY. The whole CDR3 sequence reads CASGDGGASAETLYF.

For this clone: Germline and genes here are mouse. With the read ending 1 residue before the CDR3 end, the germline J gene is used to fill in that end. The rearrangement joins TRBV13-3 to TRBJ1-4, with unresolved D. V lost 5 bases, J lost 4 bases, and 3 bases lay in between. The CDR3 totals 11 residues. Per germline, CDR1 NNHDY and CDR2 SYVADS. The CDR3 bases that were read are TGTGCCAGCAGCTACAACGAAAGATTATTT. This sequence encodes CASSYNERLF. The entire CDR3 reads CASSYNERLFF.

Regarding this clone: Mouse germline and gene names are used. The CDR3 extends 1 residue past the end of the read, so its final part is completed from the germline J gene. The genes are TRBV31 and TRBJ2-5, with 8 bases matching TRBD2. Losses at the gene ends were 1 base for V and 5 bases for J; bases not matched to a gene: 5. The CDR3 is 14 amino acids. Germline assignment: CDR1 GKSSPN and CDR2 SITVG. CDR3 amino acids: CAWSPPGGRDTQYF. CDR3 DNA, as far as it was read: TGTGCCTGGAGTCCCCCTGGGGGGCGAGACACCCAGTAC.

A note on this clone: Mouse names are used for the genes. Read coverage stops 1 residue before the CDR3 terminus; the germline J gene supplies the remainder. This chain uses TRBV19 with TRBJ1-2, with a tentative D call TRBD1 (6 bases). Germline values: CDR1 FNHDT, CDR2 SITEND (reference sequence). Trimming took 2 bases from V and 0 from J, leaving 8 bases between them. The CDR3 is 14 residues long. Here the CDR3 reads CASSMDSANSDYTF. The part of the CDR3 DNA that was read is TGTGCCAGCAGTATGGACAGTGCAAACTCCGACTACACC.

This clone is termed medium-sized (0.01 to 0.1%). Mouse gene names apply. Read coverage stops 1 residue before the CDR3 terminus; the germline J gene supplies the remainder. This chain joins TRBV2 and TRBJ2-4, with D unresolved. Germline V gene sequence: CDR1 LGHNA, CDR2 YSYQKL. Trimming removed 0 bases at V and 0 bases at J, with 4 bases between. The CDR3 totals 14 residues. CDR3 DNA (partial): TGTGCCAGCAGCCAAGAAGGCAGTCAAAACACCTTGTAC. Encoded protein: CASSQEGSQNTLY. The CDR3 in full is CASSQEGSQNTLYF.

As regards this clone: Here the gene names and germline are mouse. The read ends 1 residue before the CDR3 terminus; that terminus is restored from the germline J gene. The rearrangement joins TRBV3 to TRBJ2-2; 8 bases fit TRBD1. The V gene end was trimmed by 5 bases and the J gene end by 6 bases; junction bases not matched to a gene: 2. The germline V gene encodes CDR1 SNHLY and CDR2 FYNGKV (reference sequence). This CDR3 is built from 13 residues. CDR3 amino acids: CASSDRGPGQLYF. The CDR3 bases that were read are TGTGCCAGCAGCGACAGGGGACCCGGGCAGCTCTAC. The full variable domain, in which reference TRBV3 and TRBJ2-2 provide the parts outside the CDR3, is GPKVLQIPSHQIIDMGQMVTLNCDPVSNHLYFYWYKQILGQQMEFLVNFYNGKVMEKSKLFKDQFSVERPDGSYFTLKIQPTALEDSAVYFCASSDRGPGQLYFGEGSKLTVL.

To note about this clone: The gene symbols are mouse symbols. The missing CDR3 end, 1 residue past where the read stops, is filled in from the germline J gene. The J gene is TRBJ1-4, the V gene TRBV13-3; tentatively, D is TRBD1 (6 bases). The CDR3 is made up of 15 amino acids. Trimming removed 1 base at V and 1 base at J, with 8 bases between. Germline V gene lookup returns CDR1 NNHDY and CDR2 SYVADS. CDR3: CASSDLQGSNERLFF. The CDR3 bases that were read are TGTGCCAGCAGTGATCTACAGGGTTCCAACGAAAGATTATTT.

As to this clone: Gene names are mouse gene names. The read falls 1 residue short of the CDR3 end, and the missing part is taken from the germline J gene. This chain uses TRBV15 with TRBJ1-1, with a weak D call TRBD1 (6 bases). Germline CDR1 is SGHND and CDR2 is FRSKSL. This CDR3 region has 15 residues. V was clipped by 2 bases and J by 4 bases, with 14 bases between them. CDR3 amino acids: CASSLWGRGGTEVFF. CDR3 DNA, as far as it was read: TGTGCCAGCAGTTTATGGGGGCGCGGGGGCACAGAAGTCTTC.

Concerning this clone itself: The genes and germline here are from mouse. The sequenced fragment ends 1 residue before the CDR3 boundary, so the rest is inferred from the germline J gene. The chain links TRBV16 to TRBJ2-1, with D perhaps TRBD2 (7 bases). Germline CDR1 reads SGHSA; CDR2 reads FRNQAP. V lost 6 bases, J lost 4 bases, and 19 bases lay in between. The CDR3 loop spans 16 amino acids. The CDR3 reads CASSSTRGALYAEQFF. CDR3 DNA, as far as it was read: TGTGCAAGCAGTTCGACTAGGGGGGCGCTATATGCTGAGCAGTTC.

On this clone itself: Germline and genes: mouse. The read ends 1 residue shy of where the CDR3 ends; the end is completed using the germline J gene. This chain links TRBV16 with TRBJ1-4; no clear D. Germline-derived CDR1 and CDR2 are SGHSA and FRNQAP. There are 13 residues in the CDR3. V lost 0 bases, J lost 4 bases, and 3 bases lay in between. Partial CDR3 DNA: TGTGCAAGCAGCTTAGACAGCAACGAAAGATTATTT. This sequence encodes CASSLDSNERLF. The whole CDR3 sequence is CASSLDSNERLFF.

The table lists this clone with a few counts. The germline and genes are mouse ones. The read terminates 1 residue before the CDR3 end, so the remaining end is supplied by the germline J gene. The J gene is TRBJ2-2, the V gene TRBV26; D remains ambiguous. Trimming shortened V by 3 bases and J by 0 bases, and 2 bases separated the two germline ends. The CDR3 has 13 amino acids. Per the germline V gene, CDR1 is KGHPV and CDR2 is FQNQEV (reference sequence). The CDR3: CASSLANTGQLYF. The part of the CDR3 DNA that was read is TGTGCCAGCAGTCTTGCAAACACCGGGCAGCTCTAC.

For this clone: The gene symbols are mouse symbols. The read falls 1 residue short of the CDR3 end, and the missing part is taken from the germline J gene. The V and J genes are TRBV13-3 and TRBJ2-5; 11 nucleotides agree with TRBD2. Germline V gene sequence: CDR1 NNHDY, CDR2 SYVADS. V shed 4 bases, J shed 1 base, and the junction held 5 bases outside the gene matches. This CDR3 comprises 16 residues. This CDR3 reads CASSPDWGGDQDTQYF. The part of the CDR3 DNA that was read is TGTGCCAGCAGTCCCGACTGGGGGGGTGACCAAGACACCCAGTAC.

With respect to this clone: Each gene name is a mouse one. The CDR3 extends 1 residue past the end of the read, so its final part is completed from the germline J gene. This chain joins TRBV1 and TRBJ2-7; no clear D. V lost 0 bases and J lost 2, with 8 bases in between. CDR1 and CDR2 (germline): NSQYPW, LRSPGD (reference sequence). This CDR3 is 14 amino acids long. The CDR3 DNA, read in part, is TGCACCTGCAGTGCAGATCCTGGTACCTATGAACAGTAC. Translating gives CTCSADPGTYEQY. The entire CDR3 reads CTCSADPGTYEQYF. The full variable domain, its missing parts supplied by reference TRBV1 and TRBJ2-7, is VTLLEQNPRWRLVPRGQAVNLRCILKNSQYPWMSWYQQDLQKQLQWLFTLRSPGDKEVKSLPGADYLATRVTDTELRLQVANMSQGRTLYCTCSADPGTYEQYFGPGTRLTVL.

Of note for this clone: The genes and germline here are from mouse. The CDR3 region is CASSQDTYNSPLYF. The CDR3 bases that were read are TGTGCCAGCAGTCAGGACACCTATAATTCGCCCCTCTAC. The chain uses TRBV26 and TRBJ1-6; D might be TRBD1 (5 bases). The observed sequence ends 1 residue before the CDR3 terminus, with the missing tail filled in from the germline J gene. TRBJ1-6 is identified as an open reading frame with a role that is uncertain. This CDR3 has 14 amino acids. Germline values: CDR1 KGHPV, CDR2 FQNQEV (reference sequence). Trimming stripped 4 bases from V and 2 bases from J, with 6 bases between.

Remarks on this clone: Gene names follow the mouse nomenclature. The DNA ends 1 residue before the CDR3 does, and the rest of the CDR3 is filled in from the germline J gene. The genes are TRBV2 and TRBJ2-2, with 12 bases fitting TRBD2. CDR1 and CDR2 from the germline V gene are LGHNA and YSYQKL. The CDR3 totals 18 residues. Losses at the gene ends were 2 bases for V and 4 bases for J; bases not matched to a gene: 8. The CDR3 DNA, read in part, is TGTGCCAGCAGCCAACTACGACTGGGGGGGCGCGTCACCGGGCAGCTCTAC. Translation gives CASSQLRLGGRVTGQLY. The complete CDR3 protein is CASSQLRLGGRVTGQLYF.

On this clone itself: All gene names here are mouse names. The read falls 1 residue short of the CDR3 end, and the missing part is taken from the germline J gene. The chain links TRBV26 to TRBJ2-5, with D perhaps given as TRBD1 or TRBD2 (5 bases each). Per germline, CDR1 KGHPV and CDR2 FQNQEV (reference sequence). This CDR3 contains 12 residues. V lost 4 bases and J 3 bases, leaving 5 bases between the germline ends. The sequenced CDR3 bases are TGTGCCAGCAGTCGGGGGCAAGACACCCAGTAC. It translates to CASSRGQDTQY. The whole CDR3 protein reads CASSRGQDTQYF.

A word on this clone: These gene names are mouse names. The sequenced CDR3 bases are TGTGCAAGCAGCTTAGGGGGGGGAAACTCCGACTACACC. Amino acids: CASSLGGGNSDYT. The entire CDR3 sequence reads CASSLGGGNSDYTF. The genes are TRBV16 and TRBJ1-2; possibly TRBD1 for D (5 bases). The observed sequence ends 1 residue before the CDR3 terminus, with the missing tail filled in from the germline J gene. V lost 1 base, J lost 1 base, and 7 bases lay in between. The CDR3 is 14 amino acids. Per germline, CDR1 SGHSA and CDR2 FRNQAP.

Of note for this clone: Gene labels here are mouse ones. The read ends 1 residue early relative to the CDR3; the germline J gene fills the gap. The chain employs TRBV3 and TRBJ2-4; 7 bases line up with TRBD2. The CDR3 is made up of 12 amino acids. The germline V gene encodes CDR1 SNHLY and CDR2 FYNGKV (reference sequence). J gave up 10 bases and V 2 bases, and 3 bases lay outside the gene matches. The CDR3 spells CASSLWGEALYF. The covered CDR3 bases are TGTGCCAGCAGCTTATGGGGGGAGGCCTTGTAC.

Comments on this clone: The genes and germline here are from mouse. The read ends 1 residue early relative to the CDR3; the germline J gene fills the gap. The genes are TRBV5 and TRBJ2-5; no definite D call. This CDR3 comprises 14 residues. Trimming left V 2 bases short and J 0 bases short, with 6 bases between. The V gene's germline CDR1 is LGHNA and CDR2 YNLKQL (reference sequence). The CDR3 reads CASSQQINQDTQYF. The CDR3 DNA, read in part, is TGTGCCAGCAGCCAACAGATTAACCAAGACACCCAGTAC.